These 26 T cell receptor beta chains share one sample of origin, sequenced in a study of blood T cell repertoires in COVID-19. The protocol was immunoSEQ multiplex PCR, while the TCRdb copy is restricted to in-frame clones and leaves out a portion. The repertoire has some 130,000 clones, 80% to 90% of them found once; the top ten carry around 2.3%. Material: PBMCs or T cells enriched from blood (not recorded which). These receptors were collected from a woman in her forties or fifties who had recovered from COVID-19.

The chain carries TRBV15 and TRBJ2-1, with 10 positions matching TRBD2. J gave up 9 bases and V 1 base, and 3 bases lay outside the gene matches. The CDR3 runs 14 residues. Germline CDR1 reads LNHNV; CDR2 reads YYDKDF (reference sequence). The CDR3 coding sequence is TGTGCCACCAGCAGAGTTCTAGCGGGGGCTGAGCAGTTCTTC. Residues: CATSRVLAGAEQFF.

The rearrangement links TRBV29-1 to TRBJ2-3; the D gene is possibly TRBD2 (7 bases). V was trimmed by 7 bases and J by 1 base, leaving 12 bases between them. CDR3 length equals 13 residues. CDR1 is SQVTM, CDR2 ANQGSEA, per germline. CDR3 sequence: CSALGGRTDTQYF. The CDR3 nucleotides read TGCAGCGCCCTGGGGGGGCGCACAGATACGCAGTATTTT.

The V call is TRBV19, the J call TRBJ1-1; D gene uncertain. Germline lookup yields CDR1 LNHDA and CDR2 SQIVND (reference sequence). The CDR3 consists of 14 residues. The V end was cut by 3 bases, the J end by 5 bases, with 13 bases between. The CDR3 loop reads CASSILSGSTEAFF. CDR3 bases: TGTGCCAGTAGTATCCTTTCGGGTTCGACTGAAGCTTTCTTT.

This chain links TRBV2 with TRBJ1-2; 12 nucleotides align to TRBD1. Germline V CDR1 and CDR2: SNHLY, FYNNEI. The length of the CDR3 is 14 residues. V lost 6 bases, J lost 8 bases, and 7 bases stayed unmatched. In DNA form, the CDR3 reads TGTGCCAGCAGCCCAGAGGGACAGGGGGCAGGCTACACCTTC. Residues: CASSPEGQGAGYTF.

This clone was seen only a few times. The CDR3 DNA sequence: TGTGCCAGCAGCTTCCGCTCCAGGGAGGCTAACTATGGCTACACCTTC. Protein sequence: CASSFRSREANYGYTF. The rearrangement links TRBV21-1 to TRBJ1-2. TRBV21-1 is given as a pseudogene. The CDR3 extends over 16 amino acids.

This chain uses TRBV24-1 with TRBJ2-1, with D maybe TRBD1 (6 bases). Trimming cost V 9 bases and J 0 bases, with 11 bases left between them. The CDR3 has 14 residues. Germline assignment: CDR1 KGHDR and CDR2 SFDVKD. In DNA form, the CDR3 reads TGTGCCACCGGGCCAGGGGACTCCTACAATGAGCAGTTCTTC. This translates into CATGPGDSYNEQFF.

The genes are TRBV11-2 and TRBJ1-2, with D perhaps matching TRBD1 (5 bases). The CDR3 has 14 amino acids. The ends were cut back, 5 bases at V and 2 bases at J, with 12 bases in the middle. CDR1 and CDR2 from the germline V gene are SGHAT and FQNNGV. This chain's CDR3 is CASSVAQGNYGYTF. The DNA of the CDR3 is TGTGCCAGCAGCGTCGCCCAGGGAAACTATGGCTACACCTTC.

The chain is built from TRBV10-1 and TRBJ1-5; D is uncertain. V lost 2 bases to trimming and J lost 6 bases, with 5 bases between them. The germline CDR1 and CDR2 sequences are WNHNN and SYGVQD (reference sequence). The CDR3 totals 12 residues. This CDR3 is CASSEEGQPQHF. CDR3 bases: TGCGCCAGCAGTGAGGAGGGTCAGCCCCAGCATTTT.

The V call is TRBV19, the J call TRBJ1-6; TRBD1 is a possible D gene (6 bases). V lost 6 bases and J 13 bases, leaving 13 bases between the germline ends. CDR3 length: 12 amino acids. Germline loops: CDR1 LNHDA, CDR2 SQIVND (reference sequence). CDR3 sequence reads: CASSPRGMPLHF. CDR3 bases: TGTGCCAGTAGCCCCAGGGGAATGCCCCTCCACTTT.

This chain links TRBV9 with TRBJ1-3; possible D gene TRBD1, 5 bases. The CDR3 is 16 amino acids. Germline V gene sequence: CDR1 SGDLS, CDR2 YYNGEE. Trimming removed 3 bases at V and 0 bases at J, with 13 bases between. Here the CDR3 reads CASSARGGTSGNTIYF. CDR3 coding DNA: TGTGCCAGCAGCGCCCGGGGGGGGACCTCTGGAAACACCATATATTTT.

In DNA, the CDR3 is TGCGCCAGCAGCTTGGGGCCATTACAGGGACTAGAAGGCACCGGGGAGCTGTTTTTT. Its translation: CASSLGPLQGLEGTGELFF. V gene TRBV5-1 combines with J gene TRBJ2-2; 8 bases are a match to TRBD2. Germline V lookup: CDR1 SGHRS, CDR2 YFSETQ. This CDR3 comprises 19 residues. J was trimmed by 4 bases and V by 0 bases; bases with no gene match: 14.

This sequence joins TRBV9 and TRBJ1-5, with unresolved D. Germline V lookup: CDR1 SGDLS, CDR2 YYNGEE. Between the trimmed V and J ends, which lost 4 bases and 0 bases, there was a span of 8 bases. The CDR3 spans 14 residues. Here the CDR3 reads CASSPLSSNQPQHF. In nucleotides, the CDR3 is TGTGCCAGCAGCCCCCTCAGTAGCAATCAGCCCCAGCATTTT.

V usage is TRBV5-1 and J usage is TRBJ1-6, with 8 positions matching TRBD1. The V gene's germline CDR1 is SGHRS and CDR2 YFSETQ. The CDR3 contains 15 residues. The trim removed 4 bases at V and 7 bases at J, leaving 7 bases unmatched. The CDR3 region has the DNA TGCGCCAGCAGCGTCCTGGACAGGGAGAATTCACCCCTCCACTTT. Protein product: CASSVLDRENSPLHF.

The V call is TRBV29-1, the J call TRBJ2-7; TRBD1 matches at 7 bases. The CDR3 runs 14 residues. With V trimmed by 2 bases and J by 0 bases, 4 bases remained unmatched. Per the germline V gene, CDR1 is SQVTM and CDR2 is ANQGSEA. The DNA for the CDR3 is TGCAGCGTTGAAACGGGACAGCCCTCCTACGAGCAGTACTTC. Translated: CSVETGQPSYEQYF.

This chain connects TRBV7-9 to TRBJ2-7; 7 nucleotides match TRBD2. Trimming at V came to 5 bases and at J to 6 bases, leaving 13 bases not matched to a gene. The germline V gene has CDR1 SEHNR and CDR2 FQNEAQ (reference sequence). The CDR3 totals 15 residues. Here the CDR3 reads CASSAPAGGVREQYF. CDR3 nucleotides: TGTGCCAGCAGCGCACCGGCTGGGGGGGTTCGCGAGCAGTACTTC.

The rearrangement links TRBV5-1 to TRBJ2-1; the match to TRBD1 covers 7 bases. This CDR3 has 15 residues. Germline CDR1 reads SGHRS; CDR2 reads YFSETQ. V gave up 0 bases and J gave up 6 bases; unmatched junction bases: 6. The CDR3: CASSLEGGPRNEQFF. CDR3 DNA: TGCGCCAGCAGCTTGGAAGGGGGCCCCCGCAATGAGCAGTTCTTC.

The gene calls are TRBV19 and TRBJ1-6, with a tentative D call TRBD1 (5 bases). The CDR3 totals 14 residues. With 3 bases removed from V and 10 bases from J, the gap between germline ends came to 13 bases. Per the germline V gene, CDR1 is LNHDA and CDR2 is SQIVND (reference sequence). CDR3 coding DNA: TGTGCCAGTAGTATTTTCGGCGGGGACTCACCCCTCCACTTT. Encoded protein: CASSIFGGDSPLHF.

The chain combines TRBV10-3 with TRBJ2-1; TRBD1 matches at 10 bases. V dropped 0 bases and J dropped 7; count of bases not matched to a gene: 12. This CDR3 is built from 18 residues. Germline CDR1 ENHRY, CDR2 SYGVKD. CDR3 protein: CAISESGIGTGALNEQFF. The CDR3 nucleotides are TGTGCCATCAGTGAGTCTGGAATTGGGACAGGGGCTTTGAATGAGCAGTTCTTC.

This chain joins TRBV5-8 and TRBJ2-7; D gene uncertain. Germline CDR1 SGHTS, CDR2 YDEGEE. CDR3 length: 16 amino acids. The V end was cut by 1 base, the J end by 6 bases, with 20 bases between. The CDR3 coding sequence is TGTGCCAGCAGCTTGCCTATAACGGAAACTACCACCGAGCAGTACTTC. This encodes CASSLPITETTTEQYF.

The chain combines TRBV12-5 with TRBJ1-3; TRBD1 matches 7 bases. The CDR3 has 16 residues. Trimming removed 5 bases from V and 3 bases from J; junction bases left unmatched: 10. Germline loops: CDR1 LGHNT, CDR2 FRNRAP. In DNA form, the CDR3 reads TGTGCTAGTGGTGCCAGACAGGGAGAAGGTGGAAACACCATATATTTT. Its protein product is CASGARQGEGGNTIYF.

The chain employs TRBV9 and TRBJ2-4, with 8 bases aligning to TRBD1. CDR1 is SGDLS and CDR2 is YYNGEE in the germline V gene. V lost 0 bases, J lost 9 bases, and 2 bases stayed unmatched. The CDR3 consists of 13 residues. CDR3 loop: CASSVEQGGIQYF. CDR3 nucleotides: TGTGCCAGCAGCGTAGAACAGGGGGGCATTCAGTACTTC. Full variable domain (remainder filled in from reference TRBV9 and TRBJ2-4): DSGVTQTPKHLITATGQRVTLRCSPRSGDLSVYWYQQSLDQGLQFLIQYYNGEERAKGNILERFSAQQFPDLHSELNLSSLELGDSALYFCASSVEQGGIQYFGAGTRLSVL.

The V call is TRBV18, the J call TRBJ2-7; a possible D gene is TRBD2 (5 bases). From germline, CDR1 is KGHSH and CDR2 LQKENI. V lost 5 bases and J lost 5, with 16 bases in between. The CDR3 extends over 14 amino acids. The CDR3 DNA sequence: TGTGCCAGCTCAATACGAGGAGGTAGCGACGAGCAGTACTTC. Amino acids: CASSIRGGSDEQYF.

This clone has just one count. The V gene is TRBV12-3 or TRBV12-4, the J gene TRBJ1-1; no clear D. This CDR3 has 13 residues. V was cut by 5 bases and J by 0 bases, with 7 bases left in between. The CDR3 here is CASSTTLNTEAFF. The CDR3 region has the DNA TGTGCCAGCAGTACAACATTGAACACTGAAGCTTTCTTT.

This clone was detected only once. The chain is built from TRBV10-3 and TRBJ2-1; TRBD2 matches at 8 bases. The V gene's germline CDR1 is ENHRY and CDR2 SYGVKD. This CDR3 has 13 amino acids. V was clipped by 6 bases and J by 8 bases; unmatched bases: 6. CDR3 sequence reads: CAIRVGGGDEQFF. DNA of the CDR3: TGTGCCATCAGGGTCGGGGGGGGCGATGAGCAGTTCTTC.

The J gene is TRBJ2-5, the V gene TRBV3-1 (or the pseudogene TRBV3-2); 7 nucleotides agree with TRBD2. The CDR3 extends over 14 amino acids. Germline trimming cut 1 base from V and 5 bases from J; bases unmatched to any gene: 4. Germline V gene data show CDR1 as LGHDT and CDR2 as YNNKEL (reference sequence). The CDR3 reads CASSQAGGVETQYF. CDR3 bases: TGTGCCAGCAGCCAAGCTGGGGGGGTCGAGACCCAGTACTTC.

The V call is TRBV21-1, the J call TRBJ1-1; the D segment call TRBD1 is taken from the table without a DNA check. TRBV21-1 is tagged as a pseudogene. The CDR3 sequence is 16 residues long. DNA of the CDR3: TGTGCCAGCAGCAATTACAGACAGGCCGTGAACACTGAAGCTTTCTTT. This gives the protein CASSNYRQAVNTEAFF.